This T cell receptor beta chain was found in a study of blood T cells in healthy people across ages. This clonotype was recorded a few times. The second PCR ran roughly 7 to 11 cycles with a sample-barcoded 5' primer and J-beta primers. One entry per CDR3 protein results from TCRdb running MiXCR on the 5' RACE reads. This table holds more than 1 million distinct CDR3 sequences, under 55% found once. Germline lookup yields CDR1 SEHNR and CDR2 FQNEAQ (reference sequence). The CDR3 covers 15 residues. The ends lost 5 bases at V and 4 bases at J; junction bases unmatched: 9. The sample consisted of blood. The clonotype was recovered from a woman aged 55-69 years in good health. The chain has TRBV7-9 and TRBJ2-3, with 7 bases identical to TRBD2. The CDR3 DNA follows: TGTGCCAGCAGCCGACCTTGGCGGGAGCCAGATACGCAGTATTTT. Amino acids: CASSRPWREPDTQYF.